This TCR beta chain appears in the sequencing data of a study of blood T cell repertoires in COVID-19. For the study at large: T cells, B-cell-depleted T cells, or PBMCs supplied cDNA or gDNA.

In the original processing: The assay estimated nucleated cells by amplifying reference gene primers. Generated by immunoSEQ multiplex PCR, the TCRdb table keeps only in-frame clones and is missing some. The V and J calls and clone size were taken over from that table, and D and trimming were inferred from the DNA. The data hold roughly 200,000 clones, with more than 85% observed a single time. V shed 2 bases and J shed 1 base, with 9 bases lying between them. This CDR3 is built from 15 residues. Germline CDR1 and CDR2: MNHEY and SVGAGI. This clonotype was obtained from a man aged 40-55 years with active or convalescent COVID-19. Sequencing was carried out using peripheral blood. The gene calls are TRBV6-5 and TRBJ2-1, with D maybe TRBD1 (5 bases). The CDR3 region is CASSYVSGSYNEQFF. CDR3 nucleotides: TGTGCCAGCAGTTACGTCTCAGGGTCCTACAATGAGCAGTTCTTC.